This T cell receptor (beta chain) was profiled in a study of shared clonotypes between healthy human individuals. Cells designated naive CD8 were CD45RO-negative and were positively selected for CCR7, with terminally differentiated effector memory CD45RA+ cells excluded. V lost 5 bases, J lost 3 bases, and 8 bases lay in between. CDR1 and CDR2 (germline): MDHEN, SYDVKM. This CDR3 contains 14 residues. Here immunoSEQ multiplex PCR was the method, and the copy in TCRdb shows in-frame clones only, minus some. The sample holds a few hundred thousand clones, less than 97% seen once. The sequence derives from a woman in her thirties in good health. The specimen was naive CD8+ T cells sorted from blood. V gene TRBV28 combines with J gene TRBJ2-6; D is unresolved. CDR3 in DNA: TGTGCCAGCAGTGTAGACGGTGGGGCCAACGTCCTGACTTTC. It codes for CASSVDGGANVLTF.